This TCR beta chain was sequenced in a study of T-cell reconstitution after alpha-beta-depleted transplantation in children. As it was prepared, the TCRbeta library received unique molecular identifiers. One entry per CDR3 protein, called by TCRdb with MiXCR from the PCR reads. The profile shows 400,000 to 500,000 distinct CDR3 sequences, approximately 10% of them singletons. This clonotype showed up many times. Germline CDR1 and CDR2: SGHKS and YYEKEE (reference sequence). The CDR3 loop spans 15 amino acids. With 4 bases clipped from V and 5 bases from J, the junction kept 6 bases outside the gene matches.

The chain recombines TRBV5-5 with TRBJ2-2; 9 bases fit TRBD1. The receptor comes from a human donor who donated a stem cell graft to a child with acute myeloid leukemia. Sequenced here: PBMCs from the stem cell graft donor, sampled from the stem cell graft. This chain's CDR3 is CASSPQGAQTGELFF. The CDR3 coding sequence is TGTGCCAGCAGCCCACAGGGGGCGCAGACCGGGGAGCTGTTTTTT.